Below are 32 T cell receptor beta chains sequenced from a single sample in a study of T-cell reconstitution after alpha-beta-depleted transplantation in children. Preparing the TCRbeta library involved the use of unique molecular identifiers. MiXCR was run by TCRdb on the PCR reads, yielding one entry per CDR3 protein. The sample has 550,000 to 800,000 distinct CDR3 sequences, less than 15% seen once. This sample comprised PBMCs, obtained before TCRalphabeta/CD19-depleted stem cell transplant. These receptors were taken from a girl between 2 and 10 years old with congenital amegakaryocytic thrombocytopenia, due to receive a stem cell transplant.

This sequence joins TRBV29-1 and TRBJ2-7; 7 bases agree with TRBD2. The germline V gene has CDR1 SQVTM and CDR2 ANQGSEA. This CDR3 region has 14 residues. V dropped 6 bases and J dropped 3; count of bases not matched to a gene: 11. The CDR3 nucleotides read TGCAGCGTCGCTGGACTAGTAGGAAACTACGAGCAGTACTTC. This codes for CSVAGLVGNYEQYF.

In this sample, this clonotype turned up a few times. The chain uses TRBV3-1 and TRBJ1-1; D possibly corresponds to TRBD1 (6 bases). The CDR3 is made up of 14 amino acids. The germline gives CDR1 LGHDT, CDR2 YNNKEL (reference sequence). Trimming removed 1 base at V and 3 bases at J, with 9 bases between. The CDR3 coding sequence is TGTGCCAGCAGCCAAGGATCAGGGGACACTGAAGCTTTCTTT. Its translation is CASSQGSGDTEAFF.

This clonotype was seen many times. This sequence joins TRBV20-1 and TRBJ2-1; D not certain. Germline V CDR1 and CDR2: DFQATT, SNEGSKA (reference sequence). V lost 3 bases and J 0 bases, leaving 6 bases between the germline ends. CDR3 length: 13 amino acids. The CDR3 here is CSASSTSYNEQFF. CDR3 DNA sequence: TGCAGTGCTAGCTCGACCTCCTACAATGAGCAGTTCTTC.

V usage is TRBV5-1 and J usage is TRBJ2-1; 10 nucleotides match TRBD2. Looked up from germline, CDR1 is SGHRS and CDR2 is YFSETQ. The junction had 3 bases not matched to a gene; V was cut back by 3 bases and J by 0 bases. The CDR3 spans 16 residues. As DNA, the CDR3 is TGCGCCAGCAGCTGGACTAGCGGAGCCTCCTACAATGAGCAGTTCTTC. It codes for CASSWTSGASYNEQFF.

This clonotype was detected a few times. The chain has TRBV10-3 and TRBJ1-1, with D maybe TRBD1 (6 bases). Germline V gene data show CDR1 as ENHRY and CDR2 as SYGVKD. The CDR3 has 14 residues. V shed 0 bases and J shed 5 bases, with 10 bases lying between them. CDR3 sequence reads: CAISESVGGTEAFF. The DNA for the CDR3 is TGTGCCATCAGTGAGTCGGTAGGGGGGACTGAAGCTTTCTTT.

This clonotype was counted only a few times. The chain uses TRBV5-1 and TRBJ2-2, with 9 bases lining up with TRBD1. Germline CDR1 SGHRS, CDR2 YFSETQ. J was trimmed by 5 bases and V by 4 bases; bases with no gene match: 9. The CDR3 runs to 16 residues. CDR3 nucleotides: TGCGCCAGCAGCCCGGGGGACAGGGCTGGTACCGGGGAGCTGTTTTTT. Protein: CASSPGDRAGTGELFF.

The rearrangement links TRBV27 to TRBJ2-1, with D possibly being TRBD1 (6 bases). Germline V gene data show CDR1 as MNHEY and CDR2 as SMNVEV (reference sequence). Trimming left V 8 bases short and J 0 bases short, with 29 bases between. The CDR3 covers 20 residues. The CDR3 spells CASLNHEQGAYLPSYNEQFF. The CDR3 DNA reads as TGTGCCAGCCTTAATCACGAACAGGGTGCTTATCTCCCCTCCTACAATGAGCAGTTCTTC.

The chain recombines TRBV2 with TRBJ2-7; D is undetermined. The CDR3 runs to 14 residues. Trimming removed 4 bases at V and 2 bases at J, with 12 bases between. Germline assignment: CDR1 SNHLY and CDR2 FYNNEI. The CDR3 sequence: CASSGFSRPYEQYF. The CDR3 bases are TGTGCCAGCAGTGGTTTCTCCAGACCCTACGAGCAGTACTTC.

This clonotype was picked up a small number of times. This rearrangement joins TRBV7-8 to TRBJ2-7; 7 bases align to TRBD1. The CDR3 runs to 14 residues. The junction had 11 bases not matched to a gene; V was cut back by 5 bases and J by 7 bases. The germline V gene encodes CDR1 SGHVS and CDR2 FQNEAQ. This chain's CDR3 is CASSTHRGWGEQYF. The DNA for the CDR3 is TGTGCCAGCAGCACACACAGGGGCTGGGGAGAGCAGTACTTC.

This clonotype was detected many times. The rearrangement joins TRBV20-1 to TRBJ1-1, with 7 bases matching TRBD1. CDR3 length: 15 residues. Trimming took 0 bases from V and 4 from J; bases not matched to a gene: 8. From germline, CDR1 is DFQATT and CDR2 SNEGSKA (reference sequence). CDR3 nucleotide sequence: TGCAGTGCTAGAGATCGGGCAGGGGGAAGCACTGAAGCTTTCTTT. It is translated as CSARDRAGGSTEAFF.

This clonotype was seen repeatedly, ten times or more. The chain has TRBV28 and TRBJ2-5; unclear D gene. The CDR3 runs 11 residues. V shed 6 bases and J shed 4 bases, with 6 bases lying between them. Germline V gives CDR1 MDHEN, CDR2 SYDVKM. The CDR3 DNA follows: TGTGCCAGCAGACAAAGAGAGACCCAGTACTTC. The encoded protein is CASRQRETQYF.

The V and J genes are TRBV7-7 and TRBJ2-5; D is unresolved. V lost 2 bases and J 0 bases, leaving 10 bases between the germline ends. The germline CDR1 and CDR2 sequences are SSHAT and FNYEAQ (reference sequence). The CDR3 extends over 15 amino acids. CDR3 amino acids: CASSLTPHNQETQYF. The CDR3 region has the DNA TGTGCCAGCAGCTTAACTCCGCACAACCAAGAGACCCAGTACTTC.

This clonotype came up a few times. The rearrangement joins TRBV10-3 to TRBJ2-1; no firm D call. Trimming took off 2 bases at V and 2 bases at J, with 10 bases between the two ends. Germline V gene data show CDR1 as ENHRY and CDR2 as SYGVKD. The CDR3 length is 15 residues. DNA for the CDR3: TGTGCCATCAGTGAGAATATCGTCACCTACAATGAGCAGTTCTTC. Translation gives CAISENIVTYNEQFF.

There are many counts of this clonotype. This rearrangement joins TRBV5-1 to TRBJ1-6; D is ambiguous. The germline V and J ends were trimmed by 1 base and 7 bases, with 9 bases remaining between them. In germline, CDR1 is SGHRS, CDR2 YFSETQ. CDR3 size: 14 residues. CDR3 nucleotides: TGCGCCAGCAGCTTGAGTGACACCAATTCACCCCTCCACTTT. Translated: CASSLSDTNSPLHF.

This clonotype was found a few times. The rearrangement uses TRBV29-1 and TRBJ2-7, with D hard to call. The V gene's germline CDR1 is SQVTM and CDR2 ANQGSEA. This CDR3 contains 14 residues. Between the trimmed V and J ends, which lost 0 bases and 6 bases, there was a span of 15 bases. Here the CDR3 reads CSVEDTTFAGEQYF. CDR3 nucleotide sequence: TGCAGCGTTGAAGACACCACCTTCGCCGGCGAGCAGTACTTC.

The chain joins TRBV25-1 to TRBJ2-3; 8 bases line up with TRBD2. With 4 bases clipped from V and 0 bases from J, the junction kept 9 bases outside the gene matches. CDR3 length equals 17 residues. Looked up from germline, CDR1 is MGHDK and CDR2 is SYGVNS. CDR3 in DNA: TGTGCCAGCAGTGCCCCGGGAGGGGCGATTAGCACAGATACGCAGTATTTT. Its protein product is CASSAPGGAISTDTQYF.

This clonotype came up a few times. This chain links TRBV11-2 with TRBJ2-7, with 9 bases aligning to TRBD2. V lost 6 bases, J lost 1 base, and 10 bases stayed unmatched. CDR1 and CDR2 (germline): SGHAT, FQNNGV. CDR3 length equals 16 residues. CDR3 protein: CASRPLSGRRSYEQYF. The CDR3 region has the DNA TGTGCCAGCAGACCTCTTAGCGGGAGAAGGTCCTACGAGCAGTACTTC.

This clonotype has a count of ten or more. The V and J genes are TRBV10-3 and TRBJ2-1; 8 bases map to TRBD1. The length of the CDR3 is 14 residues. CDR1 is ENHRY and CDR2 is SYGVKD in the germline V gene. V lost 2 bases, J lost 9 bases, and 6 bases stayed unmatched. The CDR3 nucleotides are TGTGCCATCAGTGAGCCGACAGGGGCTAGTGAGCAGTTCTTC. Its translation: CAISEPTGASEQFF.

This clonotype was picked up many times. This rearrangement joins TRBV11-3 to TRBJ2-1, with D uncertain. The V gene lost 2 bases and the J gene lost 6 bases, with 5 bases spanning the gap. This CDR3 comprises 12 residues. Germline values: CDR1 SGHNT, CDR2 YENEEA. The CDR3 protein is CASSLNGNEQFF. CDR3 DNA: TGTGCCAGCAGCTTAAACGGCAATGAGCAGTTCTTC. Variable domain in full (rest from reference TRBV11-3 and TRBJ2-1): EAGVVQSPRYKIIEKKQPVAFWCNPISGHNTLYWYLQNLGQGPELLIRYENEEAVDDSQLPKDRFSAERLKGVDSTLKIQPAELGDSAVYLCASSLNGNEQFFGPGTRLTVL.

The rearrangement joins TRBV20-1 to TRBJ2-1; D is possibly TRBD2 (6 bases). The length of the CDR3 is 15 residues. V lost 5 bases to trimming and J lost 5 bases, with 19 bases between them. Germline CDR1 and CDR2: DFQATT and SNEGSKA (reference sequence). The DNA for the CDR3 is TGCAGTGCTGCCCCGCCGGGACTGGCCCACAATGAGCAGTTCTTC. It specifies CSAAPPGLAHNEQFF.

Many counts were recorded for this clonotype. This chain uses TRBV5-1 with TRBJ2-1, with 11 bases aligning to TRBD1. V was clipped by 3 bases and J by 5 bases; unmatched bases: 4. Germline loops: CDR1 SGHRS, CDR2 YFSETQ. The CDR3 totals 15 residues. CDR3 nucleotides: TGCGCCAGCAGCTGGACAGGGGGCGACAACAATGAGCAGTTCTTC. As protein: CASSWTGGDNNEQFF.

The table lists this clonotype with many counts. CDR3 DNA: TGCGCCAGCAGCTTTGAATTATCCGGGACAGCACAAGAGACCCAGTACTTC. Translated, it gives CASSFELSGTAQETQYF. V is TRBV5-1 and J is TRBJ2-5; TRBD1 matches at 7 bases. The ends lost 2 bases at V and 2 bases at J; junction bases unmatched: 12. Per the germline V gene, CDR1 is SGHRS and CDR2 is YFSETQ. The CDR3 has 17 amino acids.

This clonotype turned up a few times. J is TRBJ2-7 and V is TRBV4-1, with D possibly being TRBD1 (6 bases). Germline V gene data show CDR1 as MGHRA and CDR2 as YSYEKL. This CDR3 comprises 16 residues. The V end lost 0 bases, the J end lost 1 base, and 13 bases lay between the germline ends. The CDR3 region is CASSQDQRQGSYEQYF. The CDR3 coding sequence is TGCGCCAGCAGCCAAGATCAACGGCAGGGGTCCTACGAGCAGTACTTC.

Remarks on this clonotype: Sequence at one end of the junction differs from germline and may be a read error. The V and J genes are TRBV12-3 or TRBV12-4 and TRBJ2-1; the D gene is possibly TRBD2 (6 bases). This CDR3 comprises 15 residues. The CDR3 reads CASTGGTTGRNEQVF. CDR3 sequence (DNA): TGTGCCAGCACCGGAGGGACGACCGGTAGGAATGAGCAGGTCTTC.

This clonotype occurred many times. The chain couples TRBV5-1 to TRBJ1-2; D may be TRBD1 (6 bases). The CDR3 length is 16 residues. Trimming took off 4 bases at V and 4 bases at J, with 20 bases between the two ends. Looked up from germline, CDR1 is SGHRS and CDR2 is YFSETQ. CDR3 coding DNA: TGCGCCAGCAGCCGCCTTCCAGGGGAGACAGGCTATGGCTACACCTTC. Protein sequence: CASSRLPGETGYGYTF.

This chain links TRBV24-1 with TRBJ2-3; 16 bases align to TRBD2. Germline V CDR1 and CDR2: KGHDR, SFDVKD. The V gene end was trimmed by 4 bases and the J gene end by 2 bases; junction bases not matched to a gene: 5. This CDR3 has 18 amino acids. In nucleotides, the CDR3 is TGTGCCACCAGTGAAGGGACTAGCGGGAGGGCCTTCACAGATACGCAGTATTTT. Its protein product is CATSEGTSGRAFTDTQYF.

The CDR3 protein is CSAKGGAERTDTQYF. The CDR3 DNA reads as TGCAGTGCTAAAGGGGGAGCGGAGCGCACAGATACGCAGTATTTT. This chain connects TRBV20-1 to TRBJ2-3; tentatively, D is TRBD1 (6 bases). Germline CDR1 and CDR2: DFQATT and SNEGSKA (reference sequence). The CDR3 sequence is 15 residues long. V was shortened by 4 bases and J by 1 base, with 15 bases between the two germline ends.

This clonotype came up many times. The CDR3 region has the DNA TGTGCCATCAGGACAGGGGGCGATGAAGATACGCAGTATTTT. Its translation: CAIRTGGDEDTQYF. The chain uses TRBV10-3 and TRBJ2-3; 10 nucleotides match TRBD1. This CDR3 contains 14 residues. V dropped 6 bases and J dropped 5; count of bases not matched to a gene: 5. Germline lookup yields CDR1 ENHRY and CDR2 SYGVKD.

The V and J genes are TRBV29-1 and TRBJ2-2; D could derive from TRBD1 or TRBD2 (6 bases each). Trimming removed 6 bases from V and 4 bases from J, with 18 bases in between. The CDR3 contains 15 residues. CDR1 and CDR2 (germline): SQVTM, ANQGSEA. CDR3 protein: CSVGGSTGITGELFF. Written as DNA, the CDR3 is TGCAGCGTGGGGGGCTCGACAGGAATCACCGGGGAGCTGTTTTTT.

This clonotype was picked up many times. The V and J genes are TRBV5-1 and TRBJ2-3, with 15 bases aligning to TRBD2. From germline, CDR1 is SGHRS and CDR2 YFSETQ. The CDR3 length is 17 residues. Germline trimming cut 4 bases from V and 2 bases from J; bases unmatched to any gene: 5. CDR3 residues: CASSPGLAGGPTDTQYF. CDR3 DNA sequence: TGCGCCAGCAGCCCAGGACTAGCGGGAGGGCCCACAGATACGCAGTATTTT.

The CDR3 DNA is TGTGCCAGCAGCGGCCGGCAGGGGGCCTACGAGCAGTACTTC. It translates to CASSGRQGAYEQYF. The chain is built from TRBV7-8 and TRBJ2-7; 7 nucleotides line up with TRBD1. V lost 5 bases, J lost 2 bases, and 6 bases stayed unmatched. The V gene's germline CDR1 is SGHVS and CDR2 FQNEAQ. This CDR3 region has 14 residues.

This clonotype was observed many times. The chain carries TRBV12-3 or TRBV12-4 and TRBJ2-1; 11 bases line up with TRBD2. The V segment lost 8 bases and the J segment 5 bases; nucleotides outside the gene matches: 5. The CDR3 loop spans 14 amino acids. CDR3 region: CASSRLAGNNEQFF. The CDR3 nucleotides read TGTGCCAGCTCACGACTAGCGGGGAACAATGAGCAGTTCTTC.